A selection of T cell receptor beta chains follows, all from one sample in a study of blood T cells in healthy people across ages. TCRdb called the 5' RACE reads again in MiXCR, with one record for every CDR3 protein. The table has some 1.4 million distinct CDR3 sequences, roughly 40% seen once. The sequencing input was blood. Receptor source: a woman younger than 30 in good health. Each CDR3 is given with its conserved first and last residue. Fields, in order: V gene, J gene, CDR3 protein.

TRBV7-9,TRBJ2-3,CASSPSTAGDTQYF
TRBV11-2,TRBJ2-3,CASSLGVGRGPADTQYF
TRBV5-1,TRBJ2-7,CASSLSGDLQGEQYF
TRBV9,TRBJ1-2,CASGPSGGFYYGYTF
TRBV2,TRBJ2-7,CASSDDGSYEQYF
TRBV4-1,TRBJ2-2,CASSQEGLAGANTGELFF
TRBV6-5,TRBJ1-6,CASSPTQGSANSPLHF
TRBV6-5,TRBJ2-7,CASSYSSAGAYEQYF
TRBV29-1,TRBJ1-6,CSAGQGRDSPLHF
TRBV12-3/TRBV12-4,TRBJ2-1,CASSFPSRNEQFF
TRBV4-1,TRBJ1-2,CASSQQQANYGYTF
TRBV6-5,TRBJ1-1,CASSRSQGNTEAFF
TRBV2,TRBJ2-7,CASSDFQGAKTQYF
TRBV5-1,.,CASSLDPQTQYF
TRBV7-9,TRBJ2-1,CASSYGASSYNEQFF
TRBV6-5,TRBJ2-3,CASSGAGSTDTQYF
TRBV27,TRBJ2-5,CASKQRGGKGETQYF
TRBV29-1,TRBJ1-1,CSARQSQDTEAFF
TRBV6-1,TRBJ2-5,CASSGLGLQETQYF
TRBV11-2,TRBJ2-7,CASSLENRGEQYF
TRBV5-6,TRBJ1-2,CVSSTLQGYGYTF
TRBV20-1,TRBJ1-1,CSARGMGGYLNTEAFF
TRBV7-6,TRBJ2-2,CASQTGVNTGELFF
TRBV10-3,TRBJ1-5,CATSTGDGNQPQHF
TRBV27,TRBJ2-5,CASSLWDGFETQYF
TRBV20-1,TRBJ2-5,CSARDRVRETQYF
TRBV29-1,TRBJ1-1,CSAPLGNTEAFF
TRBV29-1,TRBJ1-2,CSVEKGYYGYTF
TRBV5-1,TRBJ2-7,CASSSGTGAYEQYF
TRBV12-3/TRBV12-4,TRBJ2-1,CASSLGLGEFF
TRBV13,TRBJ2-1,CASSLGRGASGNEQFF
TRBV5-1,TRBJ2-7,CASSLTGLRSYEQYF
TRBV29-1,TRBJ2-7,CSVRDRGQNEQYF
TRBV2,TRBJ2-3,CASSELWGTDTQYF
TRBV3-1,TRBJ1-5,CASSQGTGRQPQHF
TRBV19,TRBJ2-1,CASSILPGQGADEQFF
TRBV18,TRBJ2-1,CASSPPRDSGRYNEQFF
TRBV7-9,TRBJ2-1,CASRGLAGGRTYNEQFF
TRBV20-1,TRBJ1-5,CSARQFDSGYQPQHF
TRBV3-1,TRBJ2-1,CASQRAGANEQFF
TRBV9,TRBJ2-7,CASSVELGGSEQYF
TRBV30,TRBJ2-7,CAWGPGRPLSEQYF
TRBV10-2,TRBJ2-2,CASSEAGVRSGELFF
TRBV7-9,TRBJ2-7,CASSSDLDRGGEQYF
TRBV3-1,TRBJ2-7,CASSATFDYEQYF
TRBV12-3/TRBV12-4,TRBJ2-7,CASSWGDRPYEQYF
TRBV5-1,TRBJ2-5,CASSAGTTHGEQYF
TRBV7-9,TRBJ1-4,CASSLAAGVSNEKLFF
TRBV6-6,TRBJ1-1,CASSKTEINTEAFF
TRBV7-2,TRBJ1-1,CASSLDSVGEAFF
TRBV30,TRBJ1-2,CAWSAGGSNYGYTF
TRBV20-1,TRBJ2-2,CSAKTSGGFTGELFF
TRBV12-3/TRBV12-4,TRBJ2-3,CASTRRASTDTQYF
TRBV5-1,TRBJ2-3,CAGTWTSGGASDTQYF
TRBV7-2,TRBJ2-7,CASSAFVGYEQYF
TRBV6-1,TRBJ2-7,CASSDPGQAPYEQYF
TRBV20-1,TRBJ2-1,CSARGLAGLSYNEQFF